This T cell receptor (beta chain) originates from a study of CD8 T cells in ankylosing spondylitis. In TCRdb, the 5' RACE reads were re-called with MiXCR into one record per CDR3 protein. Of about 540,000 distinct CDR3 sequences in the sample, approximately 11% were seen once. Broader study findings: Ankylosing spondylitis blood appeared to carry a characteristic TCR beta motif of roughly 8 highly homologous variants. Some of the motif variants had earlier been found in reactive arthritis patients' fluid and blood.

This clonotype was counted ten times or more. Its antigen remains unidentified. Germline trimming cut 10 bases from V and 3 bases from J; bases unmatched to any gene: 4. Germline V gene data show CDR1 as SNHLY and CDR2 as FYNNEI. CDR3 length equals 14 residues. The source is a male donor with ankylosing spondylitis. The source material was blood, either unsorted or a sorted T cell fraction (not recorded which). This chain links TRBV2 with TRBJ2-3, with 13 bases that match TRBD2. Written as DNA, the CDR3 is TGTGCCACCGGACTAGCGGGAGTTACAGATACGCAGTATTTT. The encoded protein is CATGLAGVTDTQYF. Using reference TRBV2 and TRBJ2-3 for the parts outside the CDR3, the full variable domain is EPEVTQTPSHQVTQMGQEVILRCVPISNHLYFYWYRQILGQKVEFLVSFYNNEISEKSEIFDDQFSVERPDGSNFTLKIRSTKLEDSAMYFCATGLAGVTDTQYFGPGTRLTVL.